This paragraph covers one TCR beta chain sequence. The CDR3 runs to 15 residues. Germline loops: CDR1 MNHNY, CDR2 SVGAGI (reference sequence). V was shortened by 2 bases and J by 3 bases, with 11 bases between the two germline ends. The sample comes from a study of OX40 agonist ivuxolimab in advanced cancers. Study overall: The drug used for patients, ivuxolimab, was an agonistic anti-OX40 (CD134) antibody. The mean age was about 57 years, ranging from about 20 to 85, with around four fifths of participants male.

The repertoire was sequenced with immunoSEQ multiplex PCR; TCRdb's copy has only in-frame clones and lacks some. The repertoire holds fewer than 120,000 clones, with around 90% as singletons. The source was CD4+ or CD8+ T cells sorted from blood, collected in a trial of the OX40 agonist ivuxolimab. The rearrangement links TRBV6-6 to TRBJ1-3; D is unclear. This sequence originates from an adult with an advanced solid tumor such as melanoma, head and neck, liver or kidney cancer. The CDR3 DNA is TGTGCCAGCAGTTACCTCCTCGGAATTGGAAACACCATATATTTT. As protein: CASSYLLGIGNTIYF.